Below are 32 T cell receptor beta chains sequenced from a single sample in a study of blood T cell repertoires in COVID-19. Only in-frame clones appear in the TCRdb table, and some are missing; sequencing was by immunoSEQ multiplex PCR. The sample records about 45,000 clones, around 90% being singletons. The sample was peripheral blood. Source of these receptors: a human donor in a cohort sampled during active COVID-19.

The chain has TRBV29-1 and TRBJ2-7; 8 bases line up with TRBD1. The V and J ends lost 3 bases and 5 bases, in that order; junction bases with no gene match: 9. CDR1 SQVTM and CDR2 ANQGSEA come from the germline V gene. The CDR3 is 14 amino acids. DNA of the CDR3: TGCAGCGTTGACCCGCGGACAGGGCGCAACGAGCAGTACTTC. Its translation is CSVDPRTGRNEQYF.

The gene calls are TRBV3-1 (or the pseudogene TRBV3-2) and TRBJ2-5; 12 bases agree with TRBD2. With 0 bases clipped from V and 2 bases from J, the junction kept 1 base outside the gene matches. From germline, CDR1 is LGHDT and CDR2 YNNKEL (reference sequence). CDR3 length: 16 amino acids. The CDR3 bases are TGTGCCAGCAGCCAAGATGGGACTAGCGGGCAAGAGACCCAGTACTTC. This gives the protein CASSQDGTSGQETQYF.

Written as DNA, the CDR3 is TGTGCCAGCAGCTTATCGGTTTACGGCGGTGGAGACCGCGAGCAGTACTTC. Translating gives CASSLSVYGGGDREQYF. This chain joins TRBV11-2 and TRBJ2-7; no firm D call. Germline lookup yields CDR1 SGHAT and CDR2 FQNNGV. Trimming left V 2 bases short and J 6 bases short, with 23 bases between. CDR3 length: 17 amino acids.

The CDR3 DNA reads as TGCAGCGTTGGGGGGACAGGGGACGCAGCCTACGAGCAGTACTTC. Translating gives CSVGGTGDAAYEQYF. The V and J genes are TRBV29-1 and TRBJ2-7; TRBD1 matches 10 bases. CDR3 length equals 15 residues. Germline assignment: CDR1 SQVTM and CDR2 ANQGSEA. V lost 4 bases and J lost 2; bases outside the gene matches: 8.

This clone was recorded only once. The chain joins TRBV5-6 to TRBJ1-6; 7 bases agree with TRBD1. This CDR3 contains 15 residues. From germline, CDR1 is SGHDT and CDR2 YYEEEE. J gave up 4 bases and V 6 bases, and 7 bases lay outside the gene matches. Written as DNA, the CDR3 is TGTGCCAGCACCCCGCAGGACAGGTATAATTCACCCCTCCACTTT. This sequence encodes CASTPQDRYNSPLHF.

In DNA form, the CDR3 reads TGTGCCAGCAGCGCTACGGGGGGCGGTAAATCAGCTTTCTTT. Translating gives CASSATGGGKSAFF. This chain uses TRBV6-4 with TRBJ1-1; a possible D gene is TRBD1 (6 bases). The CDR3 has 14 residues. With 6 bases removed from V and 10 bases from J, the gap between germline ends came to 21 bases. In germline, CDR1 is MRHNA, CDR2 SNTAGT.

V gene TRBV2 combines with J gene TRBJ1-6; 12 bases line up with TRBD1. Trimming at V came to 5 bases and at J to 10 bases, leaving 9 bases not matched to a gene. Germline values: CDR1 SNHLY, CDR2 FYNNEI. This CDR3 spans 16 amino acids. For the CDR3, the DNA is TGTGCCAGCAGTCGGGACAGGGGGCGGGGAGGGTCACCCCTCCACTTT. It codes for CASSRDRGRGGSPLHF. The whole variable domain, remainder taken from reference TRBV2 and TRBJ1-6, is EPEVTQTPSHQVTQMGQEVILRCVPISNHLYFYWYRQILGQKVEFLVSFYNNEISEKSEIFDDQFSVERPDGSNFTLKIRSTKLEDSAMYFCASSRDRGRGGSPLHFGNGTRLTVT.

The CDR3 DNA reads as TGTGCCAGCAGCCCGACTAGCGGGGGTTACTCCTACAATGAGCAGTTCTTC. Translation gives CASSPTSGGYSYNEQFF. V usage is TRBV5-4 and J usage is TRBJ2-1, with TRBD2 matching 12 bases. Germline CDR1 reads SGHNT; CDR2 reads YYREEE (reference sequence). The CDR3 is 17 amino acids. After removal of 4 bases from V and 0 bases from J, the junction contained 5 bases not matched to a gene.

The V and J genes are TRBV19 and TRBJ2-7; no clear D. Per the germline V gene, CDR1 is LNHDA and CDR2 is SQIVND (reference sequence). This CDR3 contains 16 residues. V gave up 1 base and J gave up 3 bases, with 16 bases separating them. The CDR3 coding sequence is TGTGCCAGTAGTATAGGCGGCAGCCCCGGCCACTACGAGCAGTACTTC. It specifies CASSIGGSPGHYEQYF.

The CDR3 sequence: CASSVEGQGSPLHF. CDR3 coding DNA: TGTGCCAGCAGCGTAGAAGGGCAGGGCTCACCCCTCCACTTT. The V and J genes are TRBV9 and TRBJ1-6; D perhaps matches TRBD1 (5 bases). The V end was cut by 0 bases, the J end by 10 bases, with 11 bases between. This CDR3 spans 14 amino acids. Looked up from germline, CDR1 is SGDLS and CDR2 is YYNGEE.

The chain recombines TRBV27 with TRBJ1-1, with D unclear. Germline CDR1 MNHEY, CDR2 SMNVEV (reference sequence). The CDR3 has 12 residues. V was shortened by 6 bases and J by 7 bases, with 12 bases between the two germline ends. CDR3: CASRGPGNEAFF. CDR3 sequence (DNA): TGTGCCAGCAGGGGTCCGGGAAATGAAGCTTTCTTT.

The rearrangement links TRBV4-1 to TRBJ1-5; D possibly corresponds to TRBD1 (6 bases). This CDR3 contains 15 residues. CDR1 is MGHRA and CDR2 is YSYEKL in the germline V gene. Trimming shortened V by 0 bases and J by 6 bases, and 12 bases separated the two germline ends. Here the CDR3 DNA reads TGCGCCAGCAGCCAAGAGGTGGGGGCTGGTCAGCCCCAGCATTTT. Its translation: CASSQEVGAGQPQHF.

The chain combines TRBV12-3 or TRBV12-4 with TRBJ2-7; the D gene is possibly TRBD1 (5 bases). The germline V and J ends were trimmed by 6 bases and 3 bases, with 6 bases remaining between them. CDR3 length: 11 residues. CDR3 loop: CASSQGYEQYF. The CDR3 nucleotides read TGTGCCAGCAGCCAGGGCTACGAGCAGTACTTC.

This sequence joins TRBV27 and TRBJ2-7; tentative D call: TRBD2 (5 bases). Per germline, CDR1 MNHEY and CDR2 SMNVEV (reference sequence). The CDR3 is 14 residues long. The V and J ends lost 4 bases and 3 bases respectively, with 13 bases between them. The CDR3 is CASSSSPRGYEQYF. CDR3 coding DNA: TGTGCCAGCAGTTCCTCACCTCGGGGCTACGAGCAGTACTTC.

The J gene is TRBJ2-7, the V gene TRBV15; D possibly corresponds to TRBD1 (6 bases). The germline V gene encodes CDR1 LNHNV and CDR2 YYDKDF (reference sequence). V lost 0 bases and J lost 5, with 17 bases in between. This CDR3 spans 16 amino acids. Here the CDR3 reads CATSRDRPTGGHEQYF. CDR3 nucleotide sequence: TGTGCCACCAGCAGAGATCGGCCGACAGGCGGGCACGAGCAGTACTTC.

The chain couples TRBV25-1 to TRBJ1-1; tentative D call: TRBD1 (6 bases). V lost 7 bases and J 2 bases, leaving 14 bases between the germline ends. The CDR3 length is 14 residues. Germline V gene data show CDR1 as MGHDK and CDR2 as SYGVNS. For the CDR3, the DNA is TGTGCCAGCAAGACTGGGACACCTAACACTGAAGCTTTCTTT. Its protein product is CASKTGTPNTEAFF.

The V gene is TRBV7-8, the J gene TRBJ2-7; 8 bases line up with TRBD1. CDR1 and CDR2 from the germline V gene are SGHVS and FQNEAQ. The CDR3 is 15 amino acids. V lost 5 bases to trimming and J lost 3 bases; unmatched junction nucleotides: 9. The DNA for the CDR3 is TGTGCCAGCAGCCCCAGACAGGGGATGCGCTACGAGCAGTACTTC. Its translation is CASSPRQGMRYEQYF.

The genes are TRBV6-1 and TRBJ1-2; tentatively, D is TRBD1 (6 bases). Trimming pared 1 base from V and 4 bases from J, leaving 16 bases between. Germline CDR1 MNHNS, CDR2 SASEGT. CDR3 length equals 16 residues. The DNA for the CDR3 is TGTGCCAGCAGTGAAGTAGGGACACCGACCGGCTATGGCTACACCTTC. Translating it yields CASSEVGTPTGYGYTF.

This clone was counted a single time. The chain carries TRBV6-2 or TRBV6-3 and TRBJ1-1, with D maybe TRBD1 (6 bases). Germline-derived CDR1 and CDR2 are MNHEY and SVGEGT. V was pared by 6 bases and J by 0 bases, with 17 bases between. The CDR3 loop spans 16 amino acids. The CDR3 DNA reads as TGTGCCAGCAGCCTGGGGGCCCTAGGTATGAACACTGAAGCTTTCTTT. Encoded protein: CASSLGALGMNTEAFF.

The J gene is TRBJ2-7, the V gene TRBV7-9; 8 bases align to TRBD1. V was clipped by 3 bases and J by 7 bases; unmatched bases: 5. Per the germline V gene, CDR1 is SEHNR and CDR2 is FQNEAQ (reference sequence). This CDR3 comprises 13 residues. DNA for the CDR3: TGTGCCAGCAGCTTTGCAGGGGGCGCGGAGCAGTACTTC. This translates into CASSFAGGAEQYF.

V and J are TRBV19 and TRBJ1-1; 7 bases map to TRBD1. Losses at the gene ends were 9 bases for V and 0 bases for J; bases not matched to a gene: 1. Germline V gene data show CDR1 as LNHDA and CDR2 as SQIVND (reference sequence). This CDR3 region has 12 residues. This CDR3 is CASTGVNTEAFF. As DNA, the CDR3 is TGTGCCAGCACAGGGGTGAACACTGAAGCTTTCTTT.

The V and J genes are TRBV3-1 (or the pseudogene TRBV3-2) and TRBJ2-7, with 8 positions matching TRBD1. This CDR3 is built from 16 residues. V shed 4 bases and J 0 bases; nucleotides not matched to a gene: 8. Germline V CDR1 and CDR2: LGHDT, YNNKEL (reference sequence). This chain's CDR3 is CASSPTDRVSSYEQYF. CDR3 coding DNA: TGTGCCAGCAGCCCCACGGACAGGGTGAGCTCCTACGAGCAGTACTTC.

The V call is TRBV6-2 or TRBV6-3, the J call TRBJ1-4, with D perhaps matching TRBD1 (6 bases). CDR1 is MNHEY and CDR2 is SVGEGT in the germline V gene. Trimming stripped 5 bases from V and 5 bases from J, with 18 bases between. CDR3 length: 16 amino acids. The CDR3 coding sequence is TGTGCCAGCAGTCGCTCGGGGGGGGGCAACAATGAAAAACTGTTTTTT. Protein: CASSRSGGGNNEKLFF.

The chain links TRBV2 to TRBJ1-6; TRBD1 agrees at 9 bases. Germline V gene data show CDR1 as SNHLY and CDR2 as FYNNEI. V gave up 6 bases and J gave up 6 bases; unmatched junction bases: 9. The CDR3 has 16 residues. The DNA of the CDR3 is TGTGCCAGCAGGGACCACGGGGACAGGGTTAATTCACCCCTCCACTTT. As protein: CASRDHGDRVNSPLHF.

This clone has a single count. This sequence joins TRBV29-1 and TRBJ1-1; D remains ambiguous. The germline V gene has CDR1 SQVTM and CDR2 ANQGSEA. Trimming left V 7 bases short and J 0 bases short, with 12 bases between. The CDR3 is 13 residues long. For the CDR3, the DNA is TGCAGCGCCCGGCAGGCCATGAACACTGAAGCTTTCTTT. Encoded protein: CSARQAMNTEAFF.

The table lists this clone with a count of one. The chain uses TRBV19 and TRBJ1-2; tentatively, D is TRBD1 (5 bases). Between the trimmed V and J ends, which lost 3 bases and 7 bases, there was a span of 9 bases. Germline CDR1 and CDR2: LNHDA and SQIVND (reference sequence). The CDR3 totals 12 residues. The CDR3 DNA reads as TGTGCCAGTAGTATCGGACAAGGTGGCTACACCTTC. Translated: CASSIGQGGYTF.

The chain combines TRBV5-6 with TRBJ1-1; 7 positions match TRBD1. V shed 4 bases and J 1 base; nucleotides not matched to a gene: 19. Germline-derived CDR1 and CDR2 are SGHDT and YYEEEE. This CDR3 has 19 amino acids. CDR3 residues: CASSIGDGTDLIPNTEAFF. CDR3 coding DNA: TGTGCCAGCAGCATTGGTGATGGGACAGACCTAATCCCGAACACTGAAGCTTTCTTT.

The chain joins TRBV19 to TRBJ1-1; 9 bases match TRBD1. V shed 7 bases and J 5 bases; nucleotides not matched to a gene: 8. This CDR3 is 14 amino acids long. Germline V gene sequence: CDR1 LNHDA, CDR2 SQIVND (reference sequence). CDR3 sequence (DNA): TGTGCCAGTACTAAACAGGGGGCCAGGACTGAAGCTTTCTTT. Its protein product is CASTKQGARTEAFF.

The chain employs TRBV10-3 and TRBJ1-5; no clear D. Germline V gene lookup returns CDR1 ENHRY and CDR2 SYGVKD. This CDR3 region has 18 residues. The V and J ends lost 0 bases and 0 bases respectively, with 15 bases between them. The chain's CDR3 is CAISESQTSEGSNQPQHF. The CDR3 DNA follows: TGTGCCATCAGTGAGTCGCAAACCTCAGAGGGTAGCAATCAGCCCCAGCATTTT.

The V and J genes are TRBV6-5 and TRBJ1-5; the D gene is possibly TRBD1 (5 bases). This CDR3 has 15 amino acids. The V and J ends lost 0 bases and 3 bases respectively, with 9 bases between them. Germline V CDR1 and CDR2: MNHEY, SVGAGI. DNA of the CDR3: TGTGCCAGCAGTTACTCACGACAGAACAATCAGCCCCAGCATTTT. This sequence encodes CASSYSRQNNQPQHF.

This clone was seen more than once but under ten times. This sequence joins TRBV27 and TRBJ2-7; TRBD1 is a possible D gene (6 bases). Trimming removed 2 bases from V and 0 bases from J, with 17 bases in between. This CDR3 is built from 17 residues. Germline V gene data show CDR1 as MNHEY and CDR2 as SMNVEV (reference sequence). The CDR3 bases are TGTGCCAGCAGTTTAATCCCCACAGGGACCTACTCCTACGAGCAGTACTTC. Its protein product is CASSLIPTGTYSYEQYF.

The chain links TRBV6-2 or TRBV6-3 to TRBJ1-2; a possible D gene is TRBD1 (6 bases). CDR3 length: 17 amino acids. Germline loops: CDR1 MNHEY, CDR2 SVGEGT. Trimming cost V 5 bases and J 3 bases, with 22 bases left between them. DNA of the CDR3: TGTGCCAGCAGTCGGAGTCCACAGGGTATCCCGGACTATGGCTACACCTTC. Translation: CASSRSPQGIPDYGYTF.